Presented here are 25 T cell receptor beta chains from one specimen sequenced in a study of STAT3 mutations in large granular lymphocyte leukemia. The study, taken as a whole, reports: Every T-LGLL patient had at least one immunodominant TCRbeta clonotype.

Measured with immunoSEQ multiplex PCR; TCRdb has only the in-frame clones, and not every one. The sample has 20,000 or so clones, roughly 90% seen once. The antigens for these receptors are not known. The sample comprised peripheral blood mononuclear cells. The receptors come from a man aged 60-69 years with T-cell large granular lymphocyte leukemia. Some clones in this sample may be carry-over from other donors' samples.

The V and J genes are TRBV7-9 and TRBJ2-6, with D maybe TRBD1 (6 bases). The CDR3 is 18 amino acids. Germline V gene lookup returns CDR1 SEHNR and CDR2 FQNEAQ (reference sequence). The V end was cut by 5 bases, the J end by 0 bases, with 17 bases between. The CDR3 sequence: CASSPGTLTHSGANVLTF. The CDR3 DNA sequence: TGTGCCAGCAGCCCCGGGACACTCACTCACTCTGGGGCCAACGTCCTGACTTTC.

The rearrangement uses TRBV5-1 and TRBJ2-7; 9 nucleotides match TRBD2. This CDR3 spans 15 amino acids. CDR1 and CDR2 from the germline V gene are SGHRS and YFSETQ. V trimming: 2 bases; J trimming: 0 bases; junction bases outside the gene matches: 3. The CDR3 region is CASSLGSGSSYEQYF. The CDR3 DNA is TGCGCCAGCAGCTTAGGTAGCGGGAGCTCCTACGAGCAGTACTTC.

The chain has TRBV5-5 and TRBJ2-7; TRBD1 agrees at 10 bases. The length of the CDR3 is 15 residues. V was clipped by 3 bases and J by 1 base; unmatched bases: 4. The germline CDR1 and CDR2 sequences are SGHKS and YYEKEE (reference sequence). CDR3 loop: CASSWTGGESYEQYF. In nucleotides, the CDR3 is TGTGCCAGCAGCTGGACAGGGGGGGAATCCTACGAGCAGTACTTC. Combining the CDR3 with reference TRBV5-5 and TRBJ2-7 gives the whole variable domain DAGVTQSPTHLIKTRGQQVTLRCSPISGHKSVSWYQQVLGQGPQFIFQYYEKEERGRGNFPDRFSARQFPNYSSELNVNALLLGDSALYLCASSWTGGESYEQYFGPGTRLTVT.

This chain connects TRBV11-3 to TRBJ2-7, with a possible D match to TRBD1 (6 bases). CDR3 length equals 13 residues. V shed 5 bases and J shed 9 bases, with 17 bases lying between them. The germline V gene has CDR1 SGHNT and CDR2 YENEEA. The CDR3 is CASSPAPGERQYF. CDR3 nucleotides: TGTGCCAGCAGCCCCGCCCCAGGGGAGAGGCAGTACTTC.

The chain combines TRBV25-1 with TRBJ1-2; TRBD1 is a possible D gene (5 bases). Germline V CDR1 and CDR2: MGHDK, SYGVNS. Trimming took 4 bases from V and 7 from J, leaving 13 bases between them. The CDR3 contains 13 residues. For the CDR3, the DNA is TGTGCCAGCAGTGTTATAGGGGAAGGTGGCTACACCTTC. It encodes CASSVIGEGGYTF.

This chain connects TRBV2 to TRBJ1-5; D possibly corresponds to TRBD1 (6 bases). The V gene's germline CDR1 is SNHLY and CDR2 FYNNEI. Trimming removed 7 bases at V and 3 bases at J, with 19 bases between. This CDR3 is built from 16 residues. The CDR3 DNA sequence: TGTGCCAGCAACAGGGTTGGGGGACGACTCAATCAGCCCCAGCATTTT. Its translation: CASNRVGGRLNQPQHF.

In its sample, this clone was seen once. The V call is TRBV5-1, the J call TRBJ2-7, with 8 bases that match TRBD2. The germline CDR1 and CDR2 sequences are SGHRS and YFSETQ. J lost 0 bases, V lost 1 base, and 12 bases had no gene match. CDR3 length: 18 amino acids. CDR3 nucleotides: TGCGCCAGCAGCTTGCGGGGGCGACTAGCGAGAAGCTCCTACGAGCAGTACTTC. It specifies CASSLRGRLARSSYEQYF.

V is TRBV4-3 and J is TRBJ2-7; 7 positions agree with TRBD1. Germline CDR1 and CDR2: LGHNA and YSLEER. This CDR3 has 15 amino acids. Trimming removed 1 base from V and 3 bases from J; junction bases left unmatched: 6. CDR3 in DNA: TGCGCCAGCAGCCAAGGGAGACAGGGTATCTACGAGCAGTACTTC. Translating it yields CASSQGRQGIYEQYF.

In this sample, this clone turned up once. The chain joins TRBV29-1 to TRBJ2-3, with a possible D match to TRBD1 (5 bases). CDR1 SQVTM and CDR2 ANQGSEA come from the germline V gene. The CDR3 totals 14 residues. Trimming took 7 bases from V and 2 from J, leaving 16 bases between them. The CDR3 DNA reads TGCAGCGCCGCCCCCGGACATCCCACAGATACGCAGTATTTT. Translating it yields CSAAPGHPTDTQYF.

This clone was counted once. The chain couples TRBV5-6 to TRBJ1-5; D gene ambiguous. The CDR3 consists of 15 residues. The V end lost 3 bases, the J end lost 4 bases, and 14 bases lay between the germline ends. CDR1 and CDR2 (germline): SGHDT, YYEEEE. CDR3 residues: CASSSLQQSNQPQHF. CDR3 coding DNA: TGTGCCAGCAGCTCCCTCCAGCAGAGTAATCAGCCCCAGCATTTT.

This chain joins TRBV18 and TRBJ1-1; the D is unclear. The V end was cut by 2 bases, the J end by 6 bases, with 10 bases between. Germline V gives CDR1 KGHSH, CDR2 LQKENI. This CDR3 spans 13 amino acids. The CDR3 here is CASSPSLSPEAFF. Written as DNA, the CDR3 is TGTGCCAGCTCACCAAGTCTTAGTCCTGAAGCTTTCTTT. The whole variable domain, remainder taken from reference TRBV18 and TRBJ1-1, is NAGVMQNPRHLVRRRGQEARLRCSPMKGHSHVYWYRQLPEEGLKFMVYLQKENIIDESGMPKERFSAEFPKEGPSILRIQQVVRGDSAAYFCASSPSLSPEAFFGQGTRLTVV.

The CDR3 loop reads CASSLRGWGANTEAFF. DNA for the CDR3: TGTGCCAGCAGTTTAAGGGGATGGGGGGCAAACACTGAAGCTTTCTTT. The chain links TRBV28 to TRBJ1-1; D is perhaps TRBD1 (6 bases). Germline CDR1 MDHEN, CDR2 SYDVKM. V lost 2 bases, J lost 2 bases, and 15 bases lay in between. CDR3 length equals 16 residues.

The chain is built from TRBV20-1 and TRBJ1-2; D remains ambiguous. The ends were cut back, 4 bases at V and 13 bases at J, with 16 bases in the middle. Germline V gene lookup returns CDR1 DFQATT and CDR2 SNEGSKA (reference sequence). The CDR3 loop spans 11 amino acids. CDR3 region: CSATQRGSSTF. In DNA form, the CDR3 reads TGCAGTGCTACCCAAAGAGGGAGCTCCACCTTC.

J is TRBJ1-2 and V is TRBV4-1, with D possibly matching TRBD1 (5 bases). CDR1 is MGHRA, CDR2 YSYEKL, per germline. This CDR3 spans 13 amino acids. V shed 2 bases and J shed 6 bases, with 10 bases lying between them. DNA of the CDR3: TGCGCCAGCAGCCAATTGGGGCCCGATGGCTACACCTTC. As protein: CASSQLGPDGYTF.

V is TRBV30 and J is TRBJ1-1, with unresolved D. Trimming stripped 3 bases from V and 1 base from J, with 9 bases between. The germline CDR1 and CDR2 sequences are GTSNPN and SVGIG (reference sequence). CDR3 size: 13 residues. Here the CDR3 reads CAWRPDGNTEAFF. The CDR3 DNA is TGTGCCTGGAGACCCGACGGGAACACTGAAGCTTTCTTT.

The chain combines TRBV5-4 with TRBJ2-1; 8 positions agree with TRBD2. The CDR3 covers 15 residues. In germline, CDR1 is SGHNT, CDR2 YYREEE (reference sequence). With 0 bases clipped from V and 6 bases from J, the junction kept 5 bases outside the gene matches. The DNA for the CDR3 is TGTGCCAGCAGCTTGGAAGGGACTAGTCGCAATGAGCAGTTCTTC. Translating gives CASSLEGTSRNEQFF.

The chain carries TRBV19 and TRBJ2-1; 11 bases agree with TRBD2. Unmatched junction bases numbered 8, after V lost 7 bases and J lost 9 bases. Germline assignment: CDR1 LNHDA and CDR2 SQIVND (reference sequence). This CDR3 is built from 14 residues. The CDR3 DNA sequence: TGTGCCAGTAAAGGGACTAGCGGAACAACTGAGCAGTTCTTC. Protein sequence: CASKGTSGTTEQFF.

This clone was seen a few times. V gene TRBV18 combines with J gene TRBJ2-7, with TRBD2 identical over 16 bases. V gave up 5 bases and J gave up 2 bases; unmatched junction bases: 0. Germline CDR1 and CDR2: KGHSH and LQKENI. This CDR3 spans 15 amino acids. CDR3 loop: CASSGTSGRAYEQYF. The CDR3 nucleotides are TGTGCCAGCTCAGGGACTAGCGGGAGGGCCTACGAGCAGTACTTC.

The V gene is TRBV5-1, the J gene TRBJ2-5, with D uncertain. The CDR3 totals 15 residues. The germline V gene encodes CDR1 SGHRS and CDR2 YFSETQ. The V and J ends lost 2 bases and 5 bases respectively, with 16 bases between them. CDR3 DNA: TGCGCCAGCAGCTTCACCCCCCAGAAAGGGGAGACCCAGTACTTC. Amino acid sequence: CASSFTPQKGETQYF.

The chain has TRBV5-1 and TRBJ2-5; 7 nucleotides match TRBD2. Germline V gene lookup returns CDR1 SGHRS and CDR2 YFSETQ. The V and J ends lost 1 base and 5 bases, in that order; junction bases with no gene match: 5. The CDR3 spans 14 residues. CDR3 protein: CASSLMGGGETQYF. The CDR3 region has the DNA TGCGCCAGCAGCTTGATGGGGGGGGGTGAGACCCAGTACTTC.

The chain employs TRBV5-6 and TRBJ1-4; D uncertain. The germline gives CDR1 SGHDT, CDR2 YYEEEE. Trimming removed 4 bases at V and 3 bases at J, with 13 bases between. CDR3 length: 15 amino acids. The CDR3 bases are TGTGCCAGCAGCGCCATCTCCGGGTCTAATGAAAAACTGTTTTTT. It is translated as CASSAISGSNEKLFF.

The chain recombines TRBV11-1 with TRBJ2-7, with 9 nucleotides matching TRBD1. J lost 10 bases, V lost 5 bases, and 9 bases had no gene match. The CDR3 totals 13 residues. Germline CDR1 SGHAT, CDR2 FQDESV (reference sequence). This CDR3 is CASSRTGTGPQYF. The CDR3, as DNA: TGTGCCAGCAGCCGGACCGGGACAGGGCCCCAGTACTTC. Supplemented by reference TRBV11-1 and TRBJ2-7, the full variable domain reads EAEVAQSPRYKITEKSQAVAFWCDPISGHATLYWYRQILGQGPELLVQFQDESVVDDSQLPKDRFSAERLKGVDSTLKIQPAELGDSAMYLCASSRTGTGPQYFGPGTRLTVT.

The chain uses TRBV2 and TRBJ2-7; D unresolved. The CDR3 extends over 13 amino acids. Germline CDR1 is SNHLY and CDR2 is FYNNEI. Trimming removed 6 bases from V and 1 base from J, with 10 bases in between. CDR3 sequence reads: CASRVDVSYEQYF. CDR3 DNA: TGTGCCAGCAGAGTGGACGTATCCTACGAGCAGTACTTC.

The chain recombines TRBV9 with TRBJ1-1; D is ambiguous. V lost 2 bases and J 6 bases, leaving 17 bases between the germline ends. The CDR3 has 15 amino acids. CDR1 and CDR2 from the germline V gene are SGDLS and YYNGEE. The CDR3 nucleotides are TGTGCCAGCAGCGTCCTCGGCCTGACTGGAGCTGAAGCTTTCTTT. Translating gives CASSVLGLTGAEAFF.

The chain employs TRBV18 and TRBJ2-1, with D possibly TRBD1 on 6 matching bases. CDR1 and CDR2 (germline): KGHSH, LQKENI. The CDR3 runs 16 residues. Trimming stripped 2 bases from V and 3 bases from J, with 14 bases between. In DNA form, the CDR3 reads TGTGCCAGCTCACCAGACCCAGGGGCCAACTACAATGAGCAGTTCTTC. Protein product: CASSPDPGANYNEQFF.